This TCR beta chain is drawn from a study of T cells in Graves' hyperthyroidism and ophthalmopathy. Overall study context: Blood from the periphery was taken at initial diagnosis, before any treatment.

This clonotype was observed a handful of times. Its antigen is not known. The length of the CDR3 is 19 residues. The germline gives CDR1 SGHRS, CDR2 YFSETQ. V was pared by 0 bases and J by 5 bases, with 14 bases of the junction left unmatched. Clinical symptoms, serum thyroxine, TRAb, thyroid ultrasound and orbital computed tomography informed diagnoses. Overall study findings and caveats: Ophthalmopathy was separated from stable hyperthyroidism by a 13 V-J model. Blood also showed most of the thyroid clonotypes that were expanded above 0.001.

The investigators amplified TCR beta CDR3 regions from RNA transcripts. During a first-round RT-PCR of the TCR CDR3, the HTBI primer set was used. TCRdb re-derived calls from the multiplex PCR reads in MiXCR, one entry per CDR3 protein. The repertoire holds about 600,000 distinct CDR3 sequences, with around 15% as singletons. The gene calls are TRBV5-1 and TRBJ2-1, with 10 bases aligning to TRBD2. The sample was blood. This TCR was recovered from a woman in her 40s with Graves' ophthalmopathy. The CDR3 protein is CASSLVGGSSGGLNNEQFF. DNA of the CDR3: TGCGCCAGCAGCTTGGTAGGCGGGTCTAGCGGGGGTTTAAACAATGAGCAGTTCTTC.